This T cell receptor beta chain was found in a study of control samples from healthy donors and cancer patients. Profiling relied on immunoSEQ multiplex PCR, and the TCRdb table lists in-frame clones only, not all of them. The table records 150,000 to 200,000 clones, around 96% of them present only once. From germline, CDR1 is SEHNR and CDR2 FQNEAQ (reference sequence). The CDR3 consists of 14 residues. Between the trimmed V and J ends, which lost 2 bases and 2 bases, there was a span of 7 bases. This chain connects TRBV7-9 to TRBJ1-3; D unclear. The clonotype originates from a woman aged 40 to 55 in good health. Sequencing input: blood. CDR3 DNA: TGTGCCAGCAGCTTAACCGGAGCTGGAAACACCATATATTTT. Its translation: CASSLTGAGNTIYF.